The subject of this entry is one T cell receptor beta chain. The sample is drawn from a study of shared clonotypes between healthy human individuals. Germline V gives CDR1 MNHNS, CDR2 SASEGT. The CDR3 is 15 amino acids. The V gene lost 1 base and the J gene lost 3 bases, with 12 bases spanning the gap. Donors were healthy HIV-negative adults without recent acute infections or vaccinations. Negatively enriched CD4+ T cells were divided by CD45RA into naive and memory. The sorted-subset replicate PCRs were given around 0.2 ug DNA, which is 27,000 or so T cell genomes. Clones were sequenced by immunoSEQ multiplex PCR, and TCRdb holds only the in-frame ones, with some missing. This table has millions of clones, just over 90% appearing once.

The specimen sequenced was naive CD4+ T cells sorted from blood. Subset given: CD45RA+ positively selected. The J gene is TRBJ1-2, the V gene TRBV6-1, with TRBD1 as a possible D gene (5 bases). The sequence was collected from a man younger than 35 in good health. CDR3 in amino acids: CASSEVAGQDYGYTF. The DNA for the CDR3 is TGTGCCAGCAGTGAAGTGGCAGGGCAGGACTATGGCTACACCTTC.